The 9 T cell receptor beta chains reported below all come from one sample, sequenced in a study of blood T cell repertoires in COVID-19. Assay: immunoSEQ multiplex PCR; the TCRdb copy retains only in-frame clones and omits some. The sample holds more than 95,000 clones, around 80% seen once. The sequenced material came from peripheral blood. These receptors were collected from a man in his forties with active or convalescent COVID-19.

This chain links TRBV30 with TRBJ2-4, with D maybe TRBD2 (6 bases). There are 13 residues in the CDR3. Germline V lookup: CDR1 GTSNPN, CDR2 SVGIG (reference sequence). V lost 4 bases to trimming and J lost 4 bases, with 11 bases between them. The CDR3 DNA sequence: TGTGCCTGGACCCCGGCGGGGAAAAACATTCAGTACTTC. Its protein product is CAWTPAGKNIQYF.

The V call is TRBV10-1, the J call TRBJ2-4; 8 positions match TRBD2. Germline V lookup: CDR1 WNHNN, CDR2 SYGVQD (reference sequence). V dropped 6 bases and J dropped 8; count of bases not matched to a gene: 3. The CDR3 totals 12 residues. CDR3 coding DNA: TGCGCCAGCAGCCCGGGAGGGTACATTCAGTACTTC. It codes for CASSPGGYIQYF.

The chain employs TRBV11-2 and TRBJ2-5, with D possibly TRBD2 on 5 matching bases. V lost 5 bases and J 4 bases, leaving 17 bases between the germline ends. The germline gives CDR1 SGHAT, CDR2 FQNNGV. The CDR3 is made up of 15 amino acids. The CDR3 here is CASSPNPIGGETQYF. As DNA, the CDR3 is TGTGCCAGCAGCCCCAACCCTATTGGAGGAGAGACCCAGTACTTC.

The gene calls are TRBV7-2 and TRBJ2-6, with TRBD1 matching over 8 bases. The V gene end was trimmed by 4 bases and the J gene end by 1 base; junction bases not matched to a gene: 6. There are 17 residues in the CDR3. CDR1 is SGHTA and CDR2 is FQGNSA in the germline V gene. The CDR3 sequence: CASSYGQGGSGANVLTF. The CDR3, as DNA: TGTGCCAGCAGCTACGGACAGGGTGGTTCTGGGGCCAACGTCCTGACTTTC.

This chain connects TRBV28 to TRBJ1-5; D possibly corresponds to TRBD1 (6 bases). Trimming pared 8 bases from V and 7 bases from J, leaving 15 bases between. This CDR3 has 13 amino acids. Germline V gives CDR1 MDHEN, CDR2 SYDVKM. As DNA, the CDR3 is TGTGCCAGCTGGGCCGACAGGTCCCAGCCCCAGCATTTT. Translation: CASWADRSQPQHF. The complete variable domain, with remaining parts taken from reference TRBV28 and TRBJ1-5, reads DVKVTQSSRYLVKRTGEKVFLECVQDMDHENMFWYRQDPGLGLRLIYFSYDVKMKEKGDIPEGYSVSREKKERFSLILESASTNQTSMYLCASWADRSQPQHFGDGTRLSIL.

The CDR3 reads CATSDAGTSGGDEQFF. CDR3 sequence (DNA): TGTGCCACCAGTGACGCCGGGACTAGCGGGGGTGATGAGCAGTTCTTC. The chain joins TRBV24-1 to TRBJ2-1, with 14 bases that match TRBD2. Trimming at V came to 4 bases and at J to 8 bases, leaving 6 bases not matched to a gene. The CDR3 is 16 residues long. Germline V gene data show CDR1 as KGHDR and CDR2 as SFDVKD.

The chain has TRBV9 and TRBJ2-1; 12 bases fit TRBD2. Germline V lookup: CDR1 SGDLS, CDR2 YYNGEE. This CDR3 comprises 15 residues. V shed 1 base and J 5 bases; nucleotides not matched to a gene: 1. For the CDR3, the DNA is TGTGCCAGCAGCGTAAGACTAGCGGGGGACAATGAGCAGTTCTTC. It yields the protein CASSVRLAGDNEQFF.

The rearrangement links TRBV18 to TRBJ1-1; the D gene is possibly TRBD1 (6 bases). V was shortened by 3 bases and J by 5 bases, with 16 bases between the two germline ends. Germline V CDR1 and CDR2: KGHSH, LQKENI. CDR3 size: 15 residues. In DNA, the CDR3 is TGTGCCAGCTCACCTGGTCAGGGGCCAGGAACTGAAGCTTTCTTT. Protein: CASSPGQGPGTEAFF.

The CDR3 here is CASSFQGRDYGYTF. As DNA, the CDR3 is TGCGCCAGCAGCTTCCAGGGGAGAGACTATGGCTACACCTTC. The V call is TRBV5-1, the J call TRBJ1-2; tentatively, D is TRBD1 (6 bases). The length of the CDR3 is 14 residues. Trimming removed 2 bases at V and 3 bases at J, with 11 bases between. Germline loops: CDR1 SGHRS, CDR2 YFSETQ.